This TCR beta chain was recorded in a study of long-term antiretroviral therapy in people with HIV. Study conclusions and caveats: Among HIV repertoires, CDR3 length ranges were narrower than those of controls. An increase in diversity followed ART, yet levels stayed below transplant donor controls.

Survey-level resolution applied to immunoSEQ assay v3.0. Sequencing aimed at roughly 40,000-50,000 T-cell genomes per sample. Generated by immunoSEQ multiplex PCR, the TCRdb table keeps only in-frame clones and is missing some. The sample has more than 20,000 clones, about four fifths seen once. Cryopreserved PBMC samples of roughly 0.9-10 million cells were used for DNA extraction. A single count supports this clone. Its specificity is unknown. The receptor comes from a man younger than 30 with HIV. Sequencing was performed on unsorted PBMCs, taken 3 years after starting antiretroviral therapy.

CDR3 in DNA: TGTGCCAGCATGGGGACAGGGAGCCGTACCGGGGAGCTGTTTTTT. The encoded protein is CASMGTGSRTGELFF. The chain joins TRBV28 to TRBJ2-2; 9 positions match TRBD1. This CDR3 comprises 15 residues. Trimming at V came to 7 bases and at J to 5 bases, leaving 8 bases not matched to a gene. The germline CDR1 and CDR2 sequences are MDHEN and SYDVKM.